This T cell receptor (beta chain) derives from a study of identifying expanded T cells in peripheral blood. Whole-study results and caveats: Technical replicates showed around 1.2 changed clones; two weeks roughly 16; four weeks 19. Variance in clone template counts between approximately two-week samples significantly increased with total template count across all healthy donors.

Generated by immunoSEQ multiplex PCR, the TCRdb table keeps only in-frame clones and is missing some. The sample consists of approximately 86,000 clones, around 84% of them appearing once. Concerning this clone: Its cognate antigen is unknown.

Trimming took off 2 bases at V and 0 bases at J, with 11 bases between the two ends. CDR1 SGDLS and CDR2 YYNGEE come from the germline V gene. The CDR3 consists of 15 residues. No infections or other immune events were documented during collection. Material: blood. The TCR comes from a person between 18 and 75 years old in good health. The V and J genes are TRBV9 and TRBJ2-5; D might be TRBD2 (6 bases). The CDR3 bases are TGTGCCAGCAGCGTGGGAGGAGGCGACCAAGAGACCCAGTACTTC. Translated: CASSVGGGDQETQYF.